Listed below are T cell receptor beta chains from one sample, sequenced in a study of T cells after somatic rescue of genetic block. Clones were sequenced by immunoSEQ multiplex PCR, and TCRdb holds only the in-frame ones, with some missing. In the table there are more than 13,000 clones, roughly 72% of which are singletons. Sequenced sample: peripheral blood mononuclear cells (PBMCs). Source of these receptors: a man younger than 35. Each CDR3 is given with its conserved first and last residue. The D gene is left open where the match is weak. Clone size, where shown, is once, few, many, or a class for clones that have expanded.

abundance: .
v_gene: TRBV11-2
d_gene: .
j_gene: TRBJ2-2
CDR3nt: TGTGCCAGCAGCTTAGGATATCCCGGGGAGCTGTTTTTT
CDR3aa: CASSLGYPGELFF

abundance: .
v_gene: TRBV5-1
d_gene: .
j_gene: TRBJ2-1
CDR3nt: TGCGCCAGCAGAGCTCTGACGGGGACCTACAATGAGCAGTTCTTC
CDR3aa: CASRALTGTYNEQFF

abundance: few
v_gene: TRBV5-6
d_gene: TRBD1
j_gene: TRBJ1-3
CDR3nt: TGTGCCAGCAGCCGGACAGGGCTTGGAAACACCATATATTTT
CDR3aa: CASSRTGLGNTIYF

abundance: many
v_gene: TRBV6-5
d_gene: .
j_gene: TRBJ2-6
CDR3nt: TGTGCCAGCAGTGAGGGGACGGGGGCCAACGTCCTGACTTTC
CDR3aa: CASSEGTGANVLTF

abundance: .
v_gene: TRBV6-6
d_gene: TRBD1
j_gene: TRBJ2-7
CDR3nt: TGTGCCAGCAGTTACTTCGGGACAGCTACCTACGAGCAGTACTTC
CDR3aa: CASSYFGTATYEQYF

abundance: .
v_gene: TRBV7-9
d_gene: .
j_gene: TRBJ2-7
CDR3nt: TGTGCCAGCAGCTTCCCCGGGACTGCGTCCTACGAGCAGTACTTC
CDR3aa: CASSFPGTASYEQYF

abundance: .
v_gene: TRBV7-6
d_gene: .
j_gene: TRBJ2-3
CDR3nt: TGTGCCAGCAGCTTAGTGGGGGCCCTATACACAGATACGCAGTATTTT
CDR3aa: CASSLVGALYTDTQYF

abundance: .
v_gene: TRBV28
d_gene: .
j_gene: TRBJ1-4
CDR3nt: TGTGCCAGCGGCTCTCTTCAGGGAAGATCTAATGAAAAACTGTTTTTT
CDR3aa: CASGSLQGRSNEKLFF

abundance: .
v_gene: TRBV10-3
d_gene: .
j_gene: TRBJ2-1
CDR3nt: TGTGCCATCAGGTCTTACAATGAGCAGTTCTTC
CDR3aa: CAIRSYNEQFF

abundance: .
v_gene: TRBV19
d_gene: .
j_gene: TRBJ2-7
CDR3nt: TGTGCCAGTAAACAGGCGCCAAACGAGCAGTACTTC
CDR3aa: CASKQAPNEQYF

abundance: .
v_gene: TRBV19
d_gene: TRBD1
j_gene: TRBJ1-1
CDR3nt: TGTGCCAGTAAAAGGGACAGGGGGGCTTCGATGAACACTGAAGCTTTCTTT
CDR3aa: CASKRDRGASMNTEAFF

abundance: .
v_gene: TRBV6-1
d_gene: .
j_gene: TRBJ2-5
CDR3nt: TGTGCCAGCAGCGCGTCCGGGCCCCGAGAGTACTTC
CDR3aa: CASSASGPREYF

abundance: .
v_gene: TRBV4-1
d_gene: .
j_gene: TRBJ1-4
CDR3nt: TGCGCCAGCAGCCATGCCGGGGGGGGAACTAATGAAAAACTGTTTTTT
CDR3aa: CASSHAGGGTNEKLFF

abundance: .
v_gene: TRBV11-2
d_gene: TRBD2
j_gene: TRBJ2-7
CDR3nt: TGTGCCAGCAGCCCTAGCGGGAGGTTCTACGAGCAGTACTTC
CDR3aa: CASSPSGRFYEQYF

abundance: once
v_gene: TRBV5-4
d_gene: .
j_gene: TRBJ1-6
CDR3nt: TGTGCCAGCAGCTTGGGATCCTGGCGGACAAGTTCACCCCTCCACTTT
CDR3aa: CASSLGSWRTSSPLHF

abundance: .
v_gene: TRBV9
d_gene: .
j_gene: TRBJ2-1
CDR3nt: TGTGCCAGCAGCGTCCGAGGGGACCGCCTCGAGGAGCAGTTCTTC
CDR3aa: CASSVRGDRLEEQFF

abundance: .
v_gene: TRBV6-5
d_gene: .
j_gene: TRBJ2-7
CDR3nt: TGTGCCAGCAGGTCCGCCTTGGGTGTGGGTTACGAGCAGTACTTC
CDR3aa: CASRSALGVGYEQYF

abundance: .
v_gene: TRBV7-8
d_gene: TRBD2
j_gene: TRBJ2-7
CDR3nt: TGTGCCAGCAGCTCATTTCGACTAGCGGGGGGACGAAAAGGAGAGTACTTC
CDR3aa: CASSSFRLAGGRKGEYF

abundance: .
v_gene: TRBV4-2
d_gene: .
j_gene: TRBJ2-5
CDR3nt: TGTGCCAGCAGCCAAGAAAAGCTCGGGGAGACCCAGTACTTC
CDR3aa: CASSQEKLGETQYF

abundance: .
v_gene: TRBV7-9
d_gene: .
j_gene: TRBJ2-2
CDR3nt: TGTGCCAGCAGCCCCTCAGAGGAGCTGTTTTTT
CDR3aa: CASSPSEELFF

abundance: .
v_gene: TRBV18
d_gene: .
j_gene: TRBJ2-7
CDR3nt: TGTGCCAGCCCACCGGTCTTCACTAGCCTCTCCTACGAGCAGTACTTC
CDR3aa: CASPPVFTSLSYEQYF

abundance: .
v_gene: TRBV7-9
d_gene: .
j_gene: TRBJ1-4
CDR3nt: TGTGCCAGCAGCTTAGAGAGACCGACGACTAATGAAAAACTGTTTTTT
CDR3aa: CASSLERPTTNEKLFF

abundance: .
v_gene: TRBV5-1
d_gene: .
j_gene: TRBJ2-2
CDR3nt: TGCGCCAGCAGCTTGGCCCTTGATGGACTAATCGGGGAGCTGTTTTTT
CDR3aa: CASSLALDGLIGELFF

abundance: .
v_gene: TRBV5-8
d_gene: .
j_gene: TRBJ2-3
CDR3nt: TGTGCCAGCAGCTTGGAGGCCCGGTCGGATACGCAGTATTTT
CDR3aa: CASSLEARSDTQYF

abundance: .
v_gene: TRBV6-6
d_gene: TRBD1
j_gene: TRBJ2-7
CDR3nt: TGTGCCAGCAGTTACTCGGACAGGGGAAAATACGAGCAGTACTTC
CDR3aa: CASSYSDRGKYEQYF

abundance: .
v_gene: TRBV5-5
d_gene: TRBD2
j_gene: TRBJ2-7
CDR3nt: TGTGCCAGCAGCGCCTACCCTATGACTAGCGGGAGTCTCTACGAGCAGTACTTC
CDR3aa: CASSAYPMTSGSLYEQYF

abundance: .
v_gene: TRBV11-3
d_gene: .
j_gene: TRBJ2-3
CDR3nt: TGTGCCAGCAGCTTACAAGGAGCGCAGTATTTT
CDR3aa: CASSLQGAQYF

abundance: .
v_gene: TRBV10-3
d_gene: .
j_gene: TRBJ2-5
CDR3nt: TGTGCCATCAGTGACCGGGGGGCGGGCGAGACCCAGTACTTC
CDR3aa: CAISDRGAGETQYF

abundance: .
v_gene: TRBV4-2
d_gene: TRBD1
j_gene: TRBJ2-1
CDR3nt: TGTGCCAGCAGCCAAGGTGGCAGGACAGGGGGGTCCAATGAGCAGTTCTTC
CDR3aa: CASSQGGRTGGSNEQFF

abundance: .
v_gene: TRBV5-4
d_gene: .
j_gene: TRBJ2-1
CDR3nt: TGTGCCAGCATCAGCGGGAACAGGGCGGAGCAGTTCTTC
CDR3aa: CASISGNRAEQFF

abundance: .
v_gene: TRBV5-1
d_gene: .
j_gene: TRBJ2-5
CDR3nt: TGCGCCAGCAGCTTTTCCACCCTGTACCAAGAGACCCAGTACTTC
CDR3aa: CASSFSTLYQETQYF

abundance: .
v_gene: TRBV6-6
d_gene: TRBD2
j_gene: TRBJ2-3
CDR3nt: TGTGCCAGCACTAAACGGGGGGATAGCACAGATACGCAGTATTTT
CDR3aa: CASTKRGDSTDTQYF

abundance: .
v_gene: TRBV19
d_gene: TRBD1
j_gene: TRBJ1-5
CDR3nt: TGTGCCAGTAGTATATTCTCGGGACAGGGTTATCAGCCCCAGCATTTT
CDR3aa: CASSIFSGQGYQPQHF

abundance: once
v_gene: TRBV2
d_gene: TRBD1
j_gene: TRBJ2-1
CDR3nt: TGTGCCAGGGGACAGGGGTTCAATGAGCAGTTCTTC
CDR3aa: CARGQGFNEQFF

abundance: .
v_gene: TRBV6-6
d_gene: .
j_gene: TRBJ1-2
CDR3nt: TGTGCCAGCAGTGGGAACAGCCCTAACTATGGCTACACCTTC
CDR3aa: CASSGNSPNYGYTF

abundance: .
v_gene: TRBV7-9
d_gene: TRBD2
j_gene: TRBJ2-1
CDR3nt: TGTGCCAGCAGCCGCGGACTAGCGTCCTACAATGAGCAGTTCTTC
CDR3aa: CASSRGLASYNEQFF

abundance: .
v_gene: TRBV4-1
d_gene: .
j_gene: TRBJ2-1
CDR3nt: TGCGCCAGCAGCCCAGTAGGCCTAGGTGGTCACAATGAGCAGTTCTTC
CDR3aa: CASSPVGLGGHNEQFF

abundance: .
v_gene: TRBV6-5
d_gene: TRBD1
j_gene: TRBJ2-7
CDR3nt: TGTGCCAGCAGCGCGGGACAGGGGGTCGAGCAGTACTTC
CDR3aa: CASSAGQGVEQYF

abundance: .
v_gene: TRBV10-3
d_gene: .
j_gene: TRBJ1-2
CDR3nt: TGTGCCATCTTTGGGGGCCCCTATGGCTACACCTTC
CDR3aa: CAIFGGPYGYTF

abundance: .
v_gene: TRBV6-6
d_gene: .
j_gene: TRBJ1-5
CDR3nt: TGTGCCAGCAGTACACCAGGGTACAATCAGCCCCAGCATTTT
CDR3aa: CASSTPGYNQPQHF

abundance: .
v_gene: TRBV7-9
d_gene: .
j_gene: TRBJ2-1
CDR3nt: TGTGCCAGCAGCTTAAGGAGCGGGCTTTCCTACAATGAGCAGTTCTTC
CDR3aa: CASSLRSGLSYNEQFF

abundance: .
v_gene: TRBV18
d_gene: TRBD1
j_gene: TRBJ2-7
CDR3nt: TGTGCCAGCTCACCAAGGACAGGGGGGGGAACCTACGAGCAGTACTTC
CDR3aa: CASSPRTGGGTYEQYF

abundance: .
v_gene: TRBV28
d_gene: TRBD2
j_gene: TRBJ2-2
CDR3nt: TGTGCCAGCAGTTTACGGAGCGGGAGTATCTCCGGGGAGCTGTTTTTT
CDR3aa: CASSLRSGSISGELFF

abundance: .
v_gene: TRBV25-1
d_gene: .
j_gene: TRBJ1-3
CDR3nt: TGTGCCAGCAGTGCTGGAAACACCATATATTTT
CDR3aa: CASSAGNTIYF

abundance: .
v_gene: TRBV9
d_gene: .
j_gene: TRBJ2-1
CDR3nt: TGTGCCAGCAGCGTATCCTTAAATGAGCAGTTCTTC
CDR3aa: CASSVSLNEQFF